The 20 T cell receptor beta chains below were found in one sample sequenced in a study of blood T cell repertoires in COVID-19. Sequencing was performed with immunoSEQ multiplex PCR; in TCRdb, only in-frame clones are kept and a portion is missing. The sample holds about 70,000 clones, about 85% seen once. Sequenced material: peripheral blood. Receptors originate from a man aged 70-80 years with active COVID-19.

J is TRBJ2-7 and V is TRBV11-2, with 9 bases that match TRBD2. The CDR3 is 14 residues long. The germline gives CDR1 SGHAT, CDR2 FQNNGV. Trimming at V came to 1 base and at J to 4 bases, leaving 2 bases not matched to a gene. DNA of the CDR3: TGTGCCAGCAGCTTAGGGGCGGGAGGGTACGAGCAGTACTTC. It encodes CASSLGAGGYEQYF.

The chain is built from TRBV7-9 and TRBJ2-1; TRBD2 agrees at 7 bases. With 1 base clipped from V and 1 base from J, the junction kept 7 bases outside the gene matches. CDR1 and CDR2 (germline): SEHNR, FQNEAQ (reference sequence). CDR3 length: 17 residues. The DNA for the CDR3 is TGTGCCAGCAGCTTAGGTAGCGGGCCCCATTCCTACAATGAGCAGTTCTTC. This gives the protein CASSLGSGPHSYNEQFF.

The chain carries TRBV7-2 and TRBJ2-2, with TRBD2 matching over 8 bases. Germline CDR1 and CDR2: SGHTA and FQGNSA. The CDR3 sequence is 16 residues long. J lost 4 bases, V lost 6 bases, and 10 bases had no gene match. This CDR3 is CASRPPGTRGTGELFF. In nucleotides, the CDR3 is TGTGCCAGCAGGCCCCCCGGGACTAGGGGCACCGGGGAGCTGTTTTTT.

The J gene is TRBJ1-2, the V gene TRBV9; no definite D call. Germline V gene lookup returns CDR1 SGDLS and CDR2 YYNGEE. This CDR3 has 11 amino acids. Trimming pared 4 bases from V and 4 bases from J, leaving 5 bases between. The CDR3, as DNA: TGTGCCAGCAGCCACACCTATGGCTACACCTTC. As protein: CASSHTYGYTF.

CDR3 nucleotide sequence: TGTGCCAGCACCCGGGGGGATGAGCAGTTCTTC. Translation gives CASTRGDEQFF. The V call is TRBV28, the J call TRBJ2-1; 7 bases agree with TRBD2. Germline CDR1 MDHEN, CDR2 SYDVKM. The CDR3 runs 11 residues. V was pared by 7 bases and J by 8 bases, with 2 bases of the junction left unmatched.

The CDR3, as DNA: TGTGCCAGTACCCCCCGGACTACCCTAAACAATGAGCAGTTCTTC. It codes for CASTPRTTLNNEQFF. The chain recombines TRBV19 with TRBJ2-1, with a possible D match to TRBD2 (6 bases). Trimming stripped 7 bases from V and 5 bases from J, with 18 bases between. Germline V lookup: CDR1 LNHDA, CDR2 SQIVND (reference sequence). This CDR3 is built from 15 residues.

The V gene is TRBV27, the J gene TRBJ2-7; weak D call: TRBD1 (6 bases). The germline V and J ends were trimmed by 6 bases and 5 bases, with 11 bases remaining between them. Per germline, CDR1 MNHEY and CDR2 SMNVEV (reference sequence). The CDR3 has 12 residues. CDR3 sequence reads: CASRDRPHEQYF. CDR3 coding DNA: TGTGCCAGCAGGGACAGACCCCACGAGCAGTACTTC.

The chain has TRBV28 and TRBJ2-1; possibly TRBD2 for D (5 bases). The V end lost 7 bases, the J end lost 4 bases, and 11 bases lay between the germline ends. There are 13 residues in the CDR3. Germline-derived CDR1 and CDR2 are MDHEN and SYDVKM. The CDR3 loop is CASTLPGYNEQFF. CDR3 in DNA: TGTGCCAGCACCCTTCCGGGGTACAATGAGCAGTTCTTC.

The J gene is TRBJ2-7, the V gene TRBV3-1 (or the pseudogene TRBV3-2), with 9 bases identical to TRBD2. CDR3 length equals 14 residues. V trimming: 1 base; J trimming: 8 bases; junction bases outside the gene matches: 6. In germline, CDR1 is LGHDT, CDR2 YNNKEL (reference sequence). CDR3: CASSQGRGGGKQYF. For the CDR3, the DNA is TGTGCCAGCAGCCAAGGGCGGGGGGGAGGCAAGCAGTACTTC.

V usage is TRBV6-5 and J usage is TRBJ1-2; possible D gene TRBD1, 5 bases. CDR1 MNHEY and CDR2 SVGAGI come from the germline V gene. The CDR3 consists of 13 residues. V dropped 6 bases and J dropped 3 bases, with 11 bases sitting between them. The CDR3 DNA is TGTGCCAGCAGCGACCCGGGGGACTATGGCTACACCTTC. Translated, it gives CASSDPGDYGYTF.

The J gene is TRBJ1-2, the V gene TRBV7-8, with D perhaps matching TRBD1 (6 bases). The CDR3 consists of 15 residues. Per germline, CDR1 SGHVS and CDR2 FQNEAQ. The ends were cut back, 5 bases at V and 4 bases at J, with 17 bases in the middle. CDR3 sequence (DNA): TGTGCCAGCAGCCCTAGCCGCAGGGGTGGCTATGGCTACACCTTC. This codes for CASSPSRRGGYGYTF.

This chain connects TRBV10-3 to TRBJ2-3; 10 nucleotides align to TRBD2. CDR1 is ENHRY and CDR2 is SYGVKD in the germline V gene. This CDR3 contains 18 residues. The J segment lost 2 bases and the V segment lost 6 bases, leaving 14 bases of the junction unmatched. The CDR3 region has the DNA TGTGCCATCAGCCAAGCGGGAGGGCTTGGCAGCCACACAGATACGCAGTATTTT. It encodes CAISQAGGLGSHTDTQYF.

J is TRBJ1-2 and V is TRBV30; D remains unclear. CDR1 and CDR2 from the germline V gene are GTSNPN and SVGIG (reference sequence). Between the trimmed V and J ends, which lost 5 bases and 6 bases, there was a span of 7 bases. The CDR3 has 10 residues. CDR3 in amino acids: CAWGPDGYTF. The CDR3 coding sequence is TGTGCCTGGGGGCCAGATGGCTACACCTTC.

This chain connects TRBV3-1 (or the pseudogene TRBV3-2) to TRBJ2-7; TRBD2 aligns across 8 bases. CDR1 LGHDT and CDR2 YNNKEL come from the germline V gene (reference sequence). The V and J ends lost 1 base and 1 base, in that order; junction bases with no gene match: 3. The CDR3 is 15 residues long. Written as DNA, the CDR3 is TGTGCCAGCAGCCAAGGGATAGCGGGATCCTACGAGCAGTACTTC. This sequence encodes CASSQGIAGSYEQYF.

The rearrangement links TRBV7-9 to TRBJ1-4; D is undetermined. V lost 6 bases and J 7 bases, leaving 15 bases between the germline ends. Germline CDR1 is SEHNR and CDR2 is FQNEAQ (reference sequence). The CDR3 has 14 amino acids. CDR3 residues: CASRIGRAGEKLFF. In nucleotides, the CDR3 is TGTGCCAGCAGGATCGGGCGGGCAGGTGAAAAACTGTTTTTT.

The chain carries TRBV3-1 (or the pseudogene TRBV3-2) and TRBJ2-7; D is perhaps TRBD2 (6 bases). With 3 bases removed from V and 0 bases from J, the gap between germline ends came to 9 bases. This CDR3 spans 14 amino acids. CDR1 is LGHDT and CDR2 is YNNKEL in the germline V gene (reference sequence). CDR3 amino acids: CASSQEGPSYEQYF. The CDR3 coding sequence is TGTGCCAGCAGCCAGGAGGGCCCCTCCTACGAGCAGTACTTC.

This chain links TRBV19 with TRBJ2-3; maybe TRBD2 (6 bases). This CDR3 has 14 residues. The germline V and J ends were trimmed by 6 bases and 4 bases, with 14 bases remaining between them. The germline gives CDR1 LNHDA, CDR2 SQIVND (reference sequence). This CDR3 reads CASSPGDGADTQYF. CDR3 coding DNA: TGTGCCAGTAGCCCGGGGGATGGGGCAGATACGCAGTATTTT.

This sequence joins TRBV5-1 and TRBJ2-2; D ambiguous. This CDR3 spans 15 amino acids. V was clipped by 4 bases and J by 4 bases, with 14 bases between them. The germline gives CDR1 SGHRS, CDR2 YFSETQ. CDR3 residues: CASSPRRLGTGELFF. The CDR3 DNA follows: TGCGCCAGCAGCCCCCGCCGACTCGGCACCGGGGAGCTGTTTTTT.

CDR3: CASSPGGEGRVNEQFF. In DNA form, the CDR3 reads TGTGCCAGCAGTCCGGGAGGGGAGGGCCGGGTCAATGAGCAGTTCTTC. V usage is TRBV7-8 and J usage is TRBJ2-1; TRBD2 matches at 8 bases. V was pared by 6 bases and J by 6 bases, with 13 bases of the junction left unmatched. This CDR3 has 16 residues. Germline CDR1 SGHVS, CDR2 FQNEAQ. Filled out from reference TRBV7-8 and TRBJ2-1, the complete variable domain reads GAGVSQSPRYKVAKRGQDVALRCDPISGHVSLFWYQQALGQGPEFLTYFQNEAQLDKSGLPSDRFFAERPEGSVSTLKIQRTQQEDSAVYLCASSPGGEGRVNEQFFGPGTRLTVL.

The chain carries TRBV24-1 and TRBJ1-5, with 10 bases aligning to TRBD1. The junction had 3 bases not matched to a gene; V was cut back by 8 bases and J by 0 bases. Germline V gene data show CDR1 as KGHDR and CDR2 as SFDVKD. The CDR3 has 15 residues. The CDR3 is CATTGDRGSNQPQHF. The DNA of the CDR3 is TGTGCCACCACGGGGGACAGGGGTAGCAATCAGCCCCAGCATTTT.